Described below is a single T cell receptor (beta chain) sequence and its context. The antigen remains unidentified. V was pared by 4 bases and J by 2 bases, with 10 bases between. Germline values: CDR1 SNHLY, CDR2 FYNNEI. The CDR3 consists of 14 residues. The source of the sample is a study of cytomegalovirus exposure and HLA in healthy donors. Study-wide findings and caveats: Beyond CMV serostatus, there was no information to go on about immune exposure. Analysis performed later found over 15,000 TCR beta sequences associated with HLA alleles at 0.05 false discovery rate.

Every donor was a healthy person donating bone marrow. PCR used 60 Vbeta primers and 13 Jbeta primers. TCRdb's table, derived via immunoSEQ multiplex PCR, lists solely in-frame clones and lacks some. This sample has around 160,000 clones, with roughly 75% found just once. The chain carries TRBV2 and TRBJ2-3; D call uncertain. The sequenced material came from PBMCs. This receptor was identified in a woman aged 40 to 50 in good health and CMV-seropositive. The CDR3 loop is CASSVRQDTDTQYF. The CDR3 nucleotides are TGTGCCAGCAGTGTAAGGCAGGACACAGATACGCAGTATTTT.